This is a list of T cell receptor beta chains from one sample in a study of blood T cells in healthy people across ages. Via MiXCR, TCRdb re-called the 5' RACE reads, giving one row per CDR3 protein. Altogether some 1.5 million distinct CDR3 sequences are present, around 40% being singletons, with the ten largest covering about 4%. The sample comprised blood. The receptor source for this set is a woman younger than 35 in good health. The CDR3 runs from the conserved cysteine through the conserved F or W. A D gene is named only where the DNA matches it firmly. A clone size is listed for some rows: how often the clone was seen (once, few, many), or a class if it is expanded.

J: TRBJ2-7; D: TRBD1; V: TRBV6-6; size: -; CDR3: CASSRGTGNYEQYF; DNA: TGTGCCAGCAGTCGGGGGACAGGGAACTACGAGCAGTACTTC
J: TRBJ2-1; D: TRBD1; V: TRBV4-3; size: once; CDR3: CASSPVRTGGLYNEQFF; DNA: TGCGCCAGCAGCCCAGTCCGGACAGGGGGCCTTTACAATGAGCAGTTCTTC
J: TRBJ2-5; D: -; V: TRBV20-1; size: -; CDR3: CSLGAGTQYF; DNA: TGCAGTTTGGGAGCTGGGACCCAGTACTTC
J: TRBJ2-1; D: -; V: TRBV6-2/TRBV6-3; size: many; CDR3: CASSYFFEGGQEQFF; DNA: TGTGCCAGCAGTTACTTCTTTGAGGGTGGACAGGAGCAGTTCTTC
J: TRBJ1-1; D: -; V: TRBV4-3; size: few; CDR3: CASSQDSSGQNTEAFF; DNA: TGCGCCAGCAGCCAAGATTCGTCTGGACAAAACACTGAAGCTTTCTTT
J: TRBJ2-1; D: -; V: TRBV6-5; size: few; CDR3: CATTLGHEQFF; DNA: TGTGCCACGACACTGGGCCATGAGCAGTTCTTC
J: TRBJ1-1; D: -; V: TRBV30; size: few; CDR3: CAWSVSRGAFF; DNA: TGTGCCTGGAGTGTATCTAGGGGCGCTTTCTTT
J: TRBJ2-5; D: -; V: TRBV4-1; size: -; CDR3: CASSQDQGPQETQYF; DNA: TGCGCCAGCAGCCAAGATCAAGGGCCCCAAGAGACCCAGTACTTC
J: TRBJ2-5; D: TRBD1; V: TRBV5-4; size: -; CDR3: CASSYTGGGEQYF; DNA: TGTGCCAGCAGCTACACAGGGGGTGGCGAACAGTACTTC
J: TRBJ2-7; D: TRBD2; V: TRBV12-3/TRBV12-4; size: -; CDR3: CAIRGAGAYNEQYF; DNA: TGTGCCATCCGTGGAGCGGGGGCCTACAATGAGCAGTACTTC
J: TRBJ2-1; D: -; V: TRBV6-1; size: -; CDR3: CASSTHQSSYNEQFF; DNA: TGTGCCAGCAGCACCCACCAGAGCTCCTACAATGAGCAGTTCTTC
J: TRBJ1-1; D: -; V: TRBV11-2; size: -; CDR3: CASRKFGTHNGPNTEAFF; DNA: TGTGCCAGCAGGAAATTTGGTACCCACAACGGCCCAAACACTGAAGCTTTCTTT
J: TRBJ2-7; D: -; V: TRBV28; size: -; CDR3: CASTAVGQYEQYF; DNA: TGTGCCAGCACCGCCGTAGGACAGTACGAGCAGTACTTC
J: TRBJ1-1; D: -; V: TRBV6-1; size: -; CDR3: CASRVTGNTEAFF; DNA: TGTGCCAGCAGGGTGACAGGGAACACTGAAGCTTTCTTT
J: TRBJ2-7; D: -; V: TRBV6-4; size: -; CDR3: CASSDSAGSYNEQYF; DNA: TGTGCCAGCAGTGACTCGGCGGGGTCCTACAATGAGCAGTACTTC
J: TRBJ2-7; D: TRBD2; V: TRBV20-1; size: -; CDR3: CSAVRLADASYEQYF; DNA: TGCAGTGCTGTGAGACTAGCGGACGCCTCCTACGAGCAGTACTTC
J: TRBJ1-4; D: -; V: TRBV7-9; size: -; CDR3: CASSLGYATNEKLFF; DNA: TGTGCCAGCAGCTTGGGGTACGCAACTAATGAAAAACTGTTTTTT
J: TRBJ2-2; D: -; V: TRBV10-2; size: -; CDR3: CASSERGGRIGELFF; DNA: TGCGCCAGCAGTGAGAGGGGGGGCCGAATCGGGGAGCTGTTTTTT
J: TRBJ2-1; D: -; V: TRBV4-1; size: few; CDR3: CASSQPTGGPRYNEQFF; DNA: TGCGCCAGCAGCCAACCGACGGGGGGCCCCCGGTACAATGAGCAGTTCTTC
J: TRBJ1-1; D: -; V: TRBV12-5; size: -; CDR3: CASGFPSGRGILLNTEAFF; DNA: TGTGCTAGTGGTTTCCCCTCCGGGCGGGGTATCCTTCTGAACACTGAAGCTTTCTTT
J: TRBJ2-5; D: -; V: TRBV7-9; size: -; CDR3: CASSLSTGPSWTQYF; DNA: TGTGCCAGCAGCTTGTCGACGGGACCTAGTTGGACCCAGTACTTC
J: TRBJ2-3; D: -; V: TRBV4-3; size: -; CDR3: CASSHAPTDTQYF; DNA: TGCGCCAGCAGCCATGCTCCCACAGATACGCAGTATTTT
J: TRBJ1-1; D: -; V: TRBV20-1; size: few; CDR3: CSARVGGREDTEAFF; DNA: TGCAGTGCTAGAGTTGGGGGCAGGGAGGACACTGAAGCTTTCTTT
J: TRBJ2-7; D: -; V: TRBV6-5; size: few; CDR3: CASSYGGLGHEQYF; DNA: TGTGCCAGCAGTTACGGGGGGCTGGGTCACGAGCAGTACTTC
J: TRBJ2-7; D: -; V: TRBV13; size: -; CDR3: CASSLALRIYEQYF; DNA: TGTGCCAGCAGCTTAGCTCTAAGGATTTACGAGCAGTACTTC
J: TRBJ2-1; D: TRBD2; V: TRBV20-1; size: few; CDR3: CSASIRVAGVIYNEQFF; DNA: TGCAGTGCTAGCATCCGCGTAGCGGGAGTCATATACAATGAGCAGTTCTTC
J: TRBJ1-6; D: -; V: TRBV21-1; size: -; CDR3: CASSKERRNSPLHF; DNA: TGTGCCAGCAGCAAAGAACGAAGAAATTCACCCCTCCACTTT
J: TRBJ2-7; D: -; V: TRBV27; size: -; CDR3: CASRGPVYNEQYF; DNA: TGTGCCAGCAGAGGGCCCGTTTACAATGAGCAGTACTTC
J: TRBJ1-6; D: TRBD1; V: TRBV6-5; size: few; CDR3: CASYRMGQGTAPLHF; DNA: TGTGCCAGTTATCGGATGGGACAGGGTACTGCACCCCTCCACTTT
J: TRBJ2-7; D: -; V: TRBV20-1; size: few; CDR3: CSARIPGHQYEQYF; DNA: TGCAGTGCTAGAATACCGGGACACCAATACGAGCAGTACTTC
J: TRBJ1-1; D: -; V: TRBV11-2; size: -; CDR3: CASSFGRGAHTEAFF; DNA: TGTGCCAGCAGCTTTGGCAGGGGCGCCCACACTGAAGCTTTCTTT
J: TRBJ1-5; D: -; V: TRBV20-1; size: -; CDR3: CSAKAGARNQPQHF; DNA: TGCAGTGCAAAGGCCGGGGCCAGGAATCAGCCCCAGCATTTT
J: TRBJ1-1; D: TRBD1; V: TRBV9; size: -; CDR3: CASSEQGGSEAFF; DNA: TGTGCCAGCAGTGAGCAGGGGGGGTCTGAAGCTTTCTTT